The entry that follows covers one TCR beta chain sequence. This receptor's antigen is unknown. Base quality data are lacking; no much larger clone is found one base away. TCRbeta CDR3 regions were amplified from genomic DNA by means of the immunoSEQ Assay, a bias-controlled multiplex PCR. From the authors' description of their analysis: Nucleated cell counts per sample were estimated from amplification of reference gene primers within the assay. To quantify the absolute abundance of each unique TCRbeta CDR3 rearrangement, sequence reads were collapsed and filtered. Productive Simpson clonality was computed per sample as the square root of Simpson's diversity index over productive rearrangements. TCRdb carries this immuneACCESS record with in-frame sequences only. Its versions omit some clonotypes, under half of them owing to an unresolved V gene in the studies checked, with the rest unexplained. That table gives V, J and clone size, and the DNA gave D and trimming. A total of roughly 200,000 clones appear in this sample, 75% to 90% of them only once. Roughly 8% of the sample rests with the top ten.

This sample stems from a study of blood T cell repertoires in COVID-19 (TCRdb year 2020). Study-wide context: Samples from collaborators originated in the United States, Italy and Spain and spanned both the acute and convalescent phases of COVID-19. Subjects who had been exposed to COVID-19, were actively infected with it, or had recovered from it provided the deeply sampled blood TCRbeta repertoires that made up the dataset. Samples were obtained from the ongoing ImmuneRACE study (first 160 participants) and from approximately 1,200 subjects provided by 6 global collaborators. The prospective study material was composed of cDNA or gDNA derived from T cells, B-cell-depleted T cells, or PBMCs. The repertoires were released in a freely available public database meant as a resource for research on the immune response to SARS-CoV-2. Where HLA class I and class II types were available, the types were taken from metadata supplied by the sample provider, not from assay-based typing. Sample metadata almost always included a de-identified subject ID, COVID-19 status, age in years and sex. What the work shows at the level of the full study, not this receptor alone: Clinical and demographic metadata were provided uncurated, with the amount varying by source and participant.

The collaborating institutions used their own protocols to collect whole blood in K2EDTA tubes. For TCRbeta analysis, collaborators shipped samples as frozen whole blood, isolated PBMCs, or DNA extracted from either of those sample types. The receptor's source is a woman aged 55-69 years with acute or convalescent COVID-19. Sequenced input: peripheral blood.

The bases are TGTGCCAGCAGCTTCGGGTCCTACGAGCAGTACTTC. This sequence encodes CASSFGSYEQYF. The rearrangement joined TRBV11-2 to TRBJ2-7; the D gene cannot be named for sure. V and J are truncated by 3 bases and 1 base respectively, leaving an intervening sequence of 4 bases. The CDR3 runs 12 amino acids, cysteine and phenylalanine included. CDR3 DNA is the only sequence kept; it has 36 bases, read in frame from the first base. Via the germline V gene, CDR1 is SGHAT and CDR2 FQNNGV.